This T cell receptor (beta chain) was identified during a study of cytomegalovirus exposure and HLA in healthy donors. The study, taken as a whole, reports: The investigators catalogued 164 TCR beta chains as cytomegalovirus-associated. Likely technical artifact: a cluster of highly shared sequence variants.

It was with 60 Vbeta and 13 Jbeta primers that the PCR ran. Clones were sequenced by immunoSEQ multiplex PCR, and TCRdb holds only the in-frame ones, with some missing. The sample includes under 150,000 clones, around a tenth of them seen just once. The length of the CDR3 is 14 residues. Germline V CDR1 and CDR2: KGHSY, FQNENV. With 2 bases removed from V and 7 bases from J, the gap between germline ends came to 15 bases. In regard to this clone: Its antigen is still unknown.

This TCR was sampled from a male donor in good health and CMV-seronegative. The V gene is TRBV16, the J gene TRBJ2-7; D is perhaps TRBD2 (5 bases). The sample was PBMCs. CDR3 sequence reads: CASSQSSGLLEQYF. In DNA form, the CDR3 reads TGTGCCAGCAGCCAAAGTTCAGGACTTTTGGAGCAGTACTTC. Complete variable domain (other parts from reference TRBV16 and TRBJ2-7): GEEVAQTPKHLVRGEGQKAKLYCAPIKGHSYVFWYQQVLKNEFKFLISFQNENVFDETGMPKERFSAKCLPNSPCSLEIQATKLEDSAVYFCASSQSSGLLEQYFGPGTRLTVT.